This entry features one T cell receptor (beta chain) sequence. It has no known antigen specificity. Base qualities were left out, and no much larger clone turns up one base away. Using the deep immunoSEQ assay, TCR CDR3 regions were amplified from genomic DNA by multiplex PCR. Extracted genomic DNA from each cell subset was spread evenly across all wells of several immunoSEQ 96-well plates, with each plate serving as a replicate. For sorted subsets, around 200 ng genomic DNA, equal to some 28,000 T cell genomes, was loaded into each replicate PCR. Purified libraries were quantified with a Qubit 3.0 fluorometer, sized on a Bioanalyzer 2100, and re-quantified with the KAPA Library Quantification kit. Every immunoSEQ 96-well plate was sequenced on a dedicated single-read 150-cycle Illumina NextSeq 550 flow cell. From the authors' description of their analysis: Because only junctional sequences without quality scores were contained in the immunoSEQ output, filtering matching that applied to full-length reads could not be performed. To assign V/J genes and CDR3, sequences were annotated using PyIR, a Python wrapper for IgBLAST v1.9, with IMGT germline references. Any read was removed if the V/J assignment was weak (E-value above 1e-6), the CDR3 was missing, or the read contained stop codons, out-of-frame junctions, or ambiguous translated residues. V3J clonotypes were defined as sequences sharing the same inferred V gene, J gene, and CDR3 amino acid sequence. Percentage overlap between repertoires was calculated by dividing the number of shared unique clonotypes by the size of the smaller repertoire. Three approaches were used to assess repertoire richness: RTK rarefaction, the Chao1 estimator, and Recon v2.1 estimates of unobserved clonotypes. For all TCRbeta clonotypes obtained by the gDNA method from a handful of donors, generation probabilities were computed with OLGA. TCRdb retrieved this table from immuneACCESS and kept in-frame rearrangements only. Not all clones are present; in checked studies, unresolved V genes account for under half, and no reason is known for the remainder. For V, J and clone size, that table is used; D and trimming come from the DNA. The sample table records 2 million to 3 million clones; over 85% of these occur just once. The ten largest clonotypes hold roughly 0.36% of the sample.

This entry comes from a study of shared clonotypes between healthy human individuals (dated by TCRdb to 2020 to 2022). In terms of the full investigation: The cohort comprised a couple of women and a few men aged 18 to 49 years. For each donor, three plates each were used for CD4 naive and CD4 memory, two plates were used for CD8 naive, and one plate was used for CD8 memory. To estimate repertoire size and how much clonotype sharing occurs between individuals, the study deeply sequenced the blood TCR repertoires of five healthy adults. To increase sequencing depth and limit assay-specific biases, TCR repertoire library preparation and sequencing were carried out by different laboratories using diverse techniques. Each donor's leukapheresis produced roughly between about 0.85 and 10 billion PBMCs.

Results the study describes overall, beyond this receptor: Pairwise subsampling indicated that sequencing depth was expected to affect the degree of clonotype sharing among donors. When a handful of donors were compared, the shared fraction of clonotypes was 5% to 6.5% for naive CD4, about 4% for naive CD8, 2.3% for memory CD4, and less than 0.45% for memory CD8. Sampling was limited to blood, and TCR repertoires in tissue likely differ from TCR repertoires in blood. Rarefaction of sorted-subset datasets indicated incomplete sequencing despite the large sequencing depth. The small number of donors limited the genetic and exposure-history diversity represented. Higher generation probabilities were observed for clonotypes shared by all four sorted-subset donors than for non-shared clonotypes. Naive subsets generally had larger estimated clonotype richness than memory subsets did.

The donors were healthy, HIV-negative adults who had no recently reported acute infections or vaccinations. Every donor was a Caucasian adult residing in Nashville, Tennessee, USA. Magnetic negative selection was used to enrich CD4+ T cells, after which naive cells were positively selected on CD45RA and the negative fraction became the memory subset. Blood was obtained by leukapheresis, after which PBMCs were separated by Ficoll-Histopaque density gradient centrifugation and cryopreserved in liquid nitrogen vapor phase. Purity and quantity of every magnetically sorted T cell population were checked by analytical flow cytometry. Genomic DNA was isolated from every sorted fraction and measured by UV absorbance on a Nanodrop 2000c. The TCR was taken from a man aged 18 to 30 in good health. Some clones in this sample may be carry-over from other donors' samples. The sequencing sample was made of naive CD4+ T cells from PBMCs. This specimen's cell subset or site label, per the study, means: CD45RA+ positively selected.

The CDR3 amino acid sequence is: CASSVTGGLYNEQFF. The DNA sequence is given as TGTGCCAGCAGCGTTACGGGGGGTCTGTACAATGAGCAGTTCTTC. This receptor chain uses TRBV9 and TRBJ2-1; 7 bases in the junction line up with TRBD2. From the cysteine up to the phenylalanine, the CDR3 has a length of 15 residues. CDR3 DNA only is kept here, 45 bases in frame from base 1. CDR1 and CDR2, per the germline V gene, are SGDLS and YYNGEE. After removal of 2 bases from V and 4 bases from J, the junction retains 6 bases not matched to a gene.